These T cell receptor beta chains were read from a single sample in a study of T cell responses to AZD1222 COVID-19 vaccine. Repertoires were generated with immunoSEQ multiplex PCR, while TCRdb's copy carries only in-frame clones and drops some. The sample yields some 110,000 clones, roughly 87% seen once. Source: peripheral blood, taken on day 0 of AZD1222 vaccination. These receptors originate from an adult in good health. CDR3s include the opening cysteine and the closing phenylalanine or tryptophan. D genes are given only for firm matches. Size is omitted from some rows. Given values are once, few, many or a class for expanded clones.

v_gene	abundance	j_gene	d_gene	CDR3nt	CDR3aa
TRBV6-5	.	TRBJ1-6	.	TGTGCCAGCAGGGCCCGGGCTGAGGTTTCACCCCTCCACTTT	CASRARAEVSPLHF
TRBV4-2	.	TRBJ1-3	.	TGTGCCAGCAGCCAAGCCAGGACAGATAATTCTGGAAACACCATATATTTT	CASSQARTDNSGNTIYF
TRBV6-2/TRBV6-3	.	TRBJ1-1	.	TGTGCCAGCAGCTTCACCAAAGCCTACACTGAAGCTTTCTTT	CASSFTKAYTEAFF
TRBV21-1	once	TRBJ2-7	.	TGTGCCAGCAGTACGAAGACTAGCGGGGGGACGGGGGAGCAGTACTTC	CASSTKTSGGTGEQYF
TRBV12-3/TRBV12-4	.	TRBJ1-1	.	TGTGCCAGCAGTTTGGGGGTGAACACTGAAGCTTTCTTT	CASSLGVNTEAFF
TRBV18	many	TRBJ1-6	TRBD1	TGTGCCAGCTCACCACCTGGAGAACAGGGGGTATCACCCCTCCACTTT	CASSPPGEQGVSPLHF
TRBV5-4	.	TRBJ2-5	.	TGTGCCAGCAGCTTGGTGGGTGAAGAGACCCAGTACTTC	CASSLVGEETQYF
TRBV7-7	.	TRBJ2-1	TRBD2	TGTGCTAGCAGTCGGGGGGACGGGAACAATGAGCAGTTCTTC	CASSRGDGNNEQFF
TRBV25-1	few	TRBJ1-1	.	TGTGCCAGCAGTGAAATCCCCCCAGGGAGGGCTGAAGCTTTCTTT	CASSEIPPGRAEAFF
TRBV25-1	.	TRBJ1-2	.	TGTGCCAGCAGTGAAACAAATCAAGGAAGTGGCTACACCTTC	CASSETNQGSGYTF
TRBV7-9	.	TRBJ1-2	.	TGTGCCAGCAGCCGGGACGTCTATGGCTACACCTTC	CASSRDVYGYTF
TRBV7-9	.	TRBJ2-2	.	TGTGCCAGCAGCTTAGGGGAATCGAACACCGGGGAGCTGTTTTTT	CASSLGESNTGELFF
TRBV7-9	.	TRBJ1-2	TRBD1	TGTGCCAGCAGCGCCATAGGACAGGGGGCGCTGTACGACTATGGCTACACCTTC	CASSAIGQGALYDYGYTF
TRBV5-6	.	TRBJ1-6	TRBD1	TGTGCCAGCGCGGGACAGGGTCTTTCACCCCTCCACTTT	CASAGQGLSPLHF
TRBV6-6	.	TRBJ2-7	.	TGTGCCAGCAGGGCAGGCTACGAGCAGTACTTC	CASRAGYEQYF
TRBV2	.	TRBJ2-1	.	TGTGCCAGCAGTGTAATAGCGGAGCAGTTCTTC	CASSVIAEQFF
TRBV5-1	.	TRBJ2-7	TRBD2	TGCGCCAGCAGCCCCGGGACTAGGGGGTACGAGCAGTACTTC	CASSPGTRGYEQYF
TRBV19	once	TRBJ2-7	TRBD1	TGTGCCAGTAGTATGACAGGGCCATCTTACGAGCAGTACTTC	CASSMTGPSYEQYF
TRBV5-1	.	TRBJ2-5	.	TGCGCCAGCAGCTTGCAGGGTTCAGAGACCCAGTACTTC	CASSLQGSETQYF
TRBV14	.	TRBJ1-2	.	TGTGCCAGCAGCCACGGGACTGCACGGTTTTATGGCTACACCTTC	CASSHGTARFYGYTF
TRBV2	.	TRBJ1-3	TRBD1	TGTGCCAGCAGTTTGGGACAGTTCTCTGGAAACACCATATATTTT	CASSLGQFSGNTIYF
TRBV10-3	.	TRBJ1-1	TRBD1	TGTGCCATCAGTTCTGCCGGGACAGGGGGTTCTAGTACCACTGAAGCTTTCTTT	CAISSAGTGGSSTTEAFF
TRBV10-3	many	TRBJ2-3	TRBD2	TGTGCCATCAGTGAGGTGGCGGGGGGGCCGGGTACGCAGTATTTT	CAISEVAGGPGTQYF
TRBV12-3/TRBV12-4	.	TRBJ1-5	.	TGTGCCAGCAGTTTTTCAGGGAATCAGCCCCAGCATTTT	CASSFSGNQPQHF
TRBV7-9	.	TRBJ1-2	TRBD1	TGTGCCAGCAGCTTAAGGGGACAGATGATCTACACCTTC	CASSLRGQMIYTF
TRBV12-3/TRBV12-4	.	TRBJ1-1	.	TGTGCCAGCAGTTTACTAGGGGCCACTGAAGCTTTCTTT	CASSLLGATEAFF
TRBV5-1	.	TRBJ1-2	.	TGCGCCAGCAGCTTGGGCGGGGGCACTAACTATGGCTACACCTTC	CASSLGGGTNYGYTF
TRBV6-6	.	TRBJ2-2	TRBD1	TGTGCCAGCGTTGGGACAGGGGCAACCGGGGAGCTGTTTTTT	CASVGTGATGELFF
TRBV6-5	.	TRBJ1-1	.	TGTGCCAGCAGATGGACCGGGAACACTGAAGCTTTCTTT	CASRWTGNTEAFF
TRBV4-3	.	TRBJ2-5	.	TGCGCCAGCAGCACGAGTCCCCAAGAGACCCAGTACTTC	CASSTSPQETQYF
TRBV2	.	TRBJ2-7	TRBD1	TGTGCCAGCAACGATTGGACGGACAGGGCCACCTACGAGCAGTACTTC	CASNDWTDRATYEQYF
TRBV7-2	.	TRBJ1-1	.	TGTGCCAGCAGGACTGACAGTTATGACACTGAAGCTTTCTTT	CASRTDSYDTEAFF
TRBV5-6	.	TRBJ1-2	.	TGTGCCAGCAGCTTGGTTTCAGGGTATGATGGCTACACCTTC	CASSLVSGYDGYTF
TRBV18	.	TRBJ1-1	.	TGTGCCAGCTCCGTCTTACAGGGCCGAGGCGACGAAGCTTTCTTT	CASSVLQGRGDEAFF
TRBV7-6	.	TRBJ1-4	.	TGTGCCAGCAGCTTACTGGGGGGCTCTAATGAAAAACTGTTTTTT	CASSLLGGSNEKLFF
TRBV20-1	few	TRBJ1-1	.	TGCAGTGTAGGGGGGTCCACTGAAGCTTTCTTT	CSVGGSTEAFF
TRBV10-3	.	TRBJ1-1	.	TGTGCCATCAGTGAGCCCGGGACACCCTTATTCTTT	CAISEPGTPLFF
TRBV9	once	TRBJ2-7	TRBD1	TGTGCCAGCAGCCCTCGGACAGGGACCTACGAGCAGTACTTC	CASSPRTGTYEQYF
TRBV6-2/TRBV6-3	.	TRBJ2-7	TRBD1	TGTGCCAGCAGCTCCGACAGGGTGGGCTCCTACGAGCAGTACTTC	CASSSDRVGSYEQYF
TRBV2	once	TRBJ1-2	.	TGTGCCAGCGCGGCAGGGCCTAACTATGGCTACACCTTC	CASAAGPNYGYTF
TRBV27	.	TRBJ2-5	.	TGTGCCAGCAGTTCATTGGGACTGGGGCAAGAGACCCAGTACTTC	CASSSLGLGQETQYF
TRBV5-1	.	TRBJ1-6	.	TGCGCCAGAGAAAAAGGGAATAACTCCTATAATTCACCCCTCCACTTT	CAREKGNNSYNSPLHF
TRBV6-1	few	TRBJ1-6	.	TGTGCCAGCAGTGAATGGTCAGGGGATAATTCACCCCTCCACTTT	CASSEWSGDNSPLHF
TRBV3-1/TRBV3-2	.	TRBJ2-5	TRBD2	TGTGCCAGCAGCCCGACTAGCGGGGTCCAAGAGACCCAGTACTTC	CASSPTSGVQETQYF
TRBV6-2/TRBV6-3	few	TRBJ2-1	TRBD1	TGTGCCAGCAGTTACTCTCCCGACAGGGGCTCCTACAATGAGCAGTTCTTC	CASSYSPDRGSYNEQFF
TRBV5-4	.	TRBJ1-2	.	TGTGCCAGCAGCGCCCCGGGGCCAACCGGCTACACCTTC	CASSAPGPTGYTF
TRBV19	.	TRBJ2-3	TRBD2	TGTGCCAGTAGTACGACTAGCGGGGGGACAGATACGCAGTATTTT	CASSTTSGGTDTQYF
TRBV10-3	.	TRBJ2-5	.	TGTGCCACCAGGGATTCACGGAGGGGAGAGACCCAGTACTTC	CATRDSRRGETQYF
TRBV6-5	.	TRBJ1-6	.	TGTGCCAGCAGTTTTACGGCTGATAATTCACCCCTCCACTTT	CASSFTADNSPLHF
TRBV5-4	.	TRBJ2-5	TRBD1	TGTGCCAGCAGCTCTCCCGGGACAGGCGAAGAGACCCAGTACTTC	CASSSPGTGEETQYF
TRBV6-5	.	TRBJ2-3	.	TGTGCCAGCAGTTACTCCCCTTATCCAGATACGCAGTATTTT	CASSYSPYPDTQYF
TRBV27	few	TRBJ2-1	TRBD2	TGTGCCAGCAGTTTATTCGGGGGGAGGTTGGGGGAGCAGTTCTTC	CASSLFGGRLGEQFF